This T cell receptor (beta chain) was obtained from a study of shared clonotypes between healthy human individuals. Study-level background: Three CD4 naive, three CD4 memory, two CD8 naive and one CD8 memory plate were used per donor.

Study-wide findings and caveats: Relative to memory subsets, naive subsets generally showed larger estimated richness.

The CDR3 has 17 residues. CDR1 is SEHNR, CDR2 FQNEAQ, per germline (reference sequence). V lost 5 bases to trimming and J lost 8 bases; unmatched junction nucleotides: 14. It was across several immunoSEQ plates that each subset's genomic DNA was evenly split. Assay used: immunoSEQ multiplex PCR; TCRdb lists only in-frame clones, some missing. Of about 1.1 million clones in the sample, around 78% are singletons; the top ten hold 0.4% to 0.55%. Note on this clone: The antigen is unknown.

This clonotype was obtained from a man aged 18 to 30 in good health. Some clones in this sample may be carry-over from other donors' samples. The V call is TRBV7-9, the J call TRBJ2-1, with 11 bases matching TRBD2. Material for sequencing was memory CD4+ T cells from PBMCs. This sample's subset: CD45RA-negative fraction. CDR3 region: CASSARITSGSTDEQFF. The CDR3 DNA follows: TGTGCCAGCAGCGCCCGAATTACTAGCGGGAGTACGGATGAGCAGTTCTTC. The full variable domain, rest sourced from reference TRBV7-9 and TRBJ2-1, is DTGVSQNPRHKITKRGQNVTFRCDPISEHNRLYWYRQTLGQGPEFLTYFQNEAQLEKSRLLSDRFSAERPKGSFSTLEIQRTEQGDSAMYLCASSARITSGSTDEQFFGPGTRLTVL.